This is a list of T cell receptor beta chains from one sample in a study of T-cell reconstitution after alpha-beta-depleted transplantation in children. Each CDR3 protein is one row after TCRdb ran MiXCR on the PCR reads. The table has approximately 120,000 distinct CDR3 sequences, 8.5% to 10% seen once. Sequenced here: PBMCs, mostly from graft donor cells, sampled 180 days after TCRalphabeta/CD19-depleted stem cell transplant. All receptors come from a girl under three years old who had a stem cell transplant for combined immunodeficiency, so the T cells may come from the graft donor. Each CDR3 is given with its conserved first and last residue. D genes are given only for firm matches. Not every row has a clone size; where given, it reads once, few, many or a size class.

v_gene	len	j_gene	d_gene	abundance	CDR3nt	CDR3aa
TRBV13	13	TRBJ2-7	-	few	TGTGCCACCGCGGGATTTGGGACCTACGAGCAGTACTTC	CATAGFGTYEQYF
TRBV4-1	22	TRBJ2-1	-	few	TGCGCCAGCAGCCGAGGGACAGGGGGCCGTTCTAGCGGGGGGAGCTCCTACAATGAGCAGTTCTTC	CASSRGTGGRSSGGSSYNEQFF
TRBV11-2	20	TRBJ2-6	TRBD1	few	TGTGCCAGCAGCTTAGTATCCTACGGGCAGGGGGCAGGTGGGGCCAACGTCCTGACTTTC	CASSLVSYGQGAGGANVLTF
TRBV5-4	15	TRBJ2-3	TRBD2	-	TGTGCCAGCATTAGCGGGGGAGGGGGCACAGATACGCAGTATTTT	CASISGGGGTDTQYF
TRBV20-1	15	TRBJ2-5	-	many	TGCAGTGCTAGAGGAAAACAGGGAGTGATGGAGACCCAGTACTTC	CSARGKQGVMETQYF
TRBV5-1	16	TRBJ2-5	-	few	TGCGCCAGCAGCTTGGCCTTTGGGGGGGACAAAGAGACCCAGTACTTC	CASSLAFGGDKETQYF
TRBV12-5	17	TRBJ2-7	-	few	TGTGCTAGTGGTTTGGTACCATGGCCTCCGGAGGGCTACGAGCAGTACTTC	CASGLVPWPPEGYEQYF
TRBV2	11	TRBJ1-1	-	many	TGTGCCAGCTGCAAAGAGACTGAAGCTTTCTTT	CASCKETEAFF
TRBV5-1	16	TRBJ2-5	TRBD2	few	TGCGCCAGCAGCCAGGGACTAGCGGGAGTTAGAGAGACCCAGTACTTC	CASSQGLAGVRETQYF
TRBV20-1	15	TRBJ2-1	TRBD2	few	TGCAGTGCTAGAGACCCCAGACTAGCGGGGAATGAGCAGTTCTTC	CSARDPRLAGNEQFF
TRBV10-3	12	TRBJ2-3	-	many	TGTGCCATCAGTGAGGGTCCAGATACGCAGTATTTT	CAISEGPDTQYF
TRBV10-3	15	TRBJ2-3	TRBD2	many	TGTGCCAGCGGACTAGCGGGGGGGAGCACAGATACGCAGTATTTT	CASGLAGGSTDTQYF
TRBV20-1	14	TRBJ2-7	-	few	TGCAGTGCTAGAAGTCGGGTCCCCTCCTACGAGCAGTACTTC	CSARSRVPSYEQYF
TRBV7-2	15	TRBJ2-2	-	-	TGTGCCAGCAGCGTAGACAGAATTCGAACCGGGGAGCTGTTTTTT	CASSVDRIRTGELFF